The clone carrying this TCR beta chain was observed at least ten times. The junction had 14 bases not matched to a gene; V was cut back by 6 bases and J by 3 bases. This CDR3 comprises 16 residues. In germline, CDR1 is DFQATT, CDR2 SNEGSKA (reference sequence). The data are from a study of T cells in Graves' hyperthyroidism and ophthalmopathy. Authors of the study amplified TCR beta CDR3 regions from RNA transcripts. HTBI primers drove first-round RT-PCR of the TCR CDR3. TCRdb ran MiXCR on the multiplex PCR reads and lists one entry per CDR3 protein. This repertoire shows more than 500,000 distinct CDR3 sequences, around 16% found once; its top ten account for 3% to 4%.

Sequenced sample: blood. This sequence originates from a woman aged 30 to 39 with Graves' hyperthyroidism. The V and J genes are TRBV20-1 and TRBJ2-3, with 8 bases fitting TRBD2. CDR3 region: CSAPRVWIAGTDTQYF. CDR3 in DNA: TGCAGTGCCCCTAGAGTTTGGATAGCGGGGACAGATACGCAGTATTTT.